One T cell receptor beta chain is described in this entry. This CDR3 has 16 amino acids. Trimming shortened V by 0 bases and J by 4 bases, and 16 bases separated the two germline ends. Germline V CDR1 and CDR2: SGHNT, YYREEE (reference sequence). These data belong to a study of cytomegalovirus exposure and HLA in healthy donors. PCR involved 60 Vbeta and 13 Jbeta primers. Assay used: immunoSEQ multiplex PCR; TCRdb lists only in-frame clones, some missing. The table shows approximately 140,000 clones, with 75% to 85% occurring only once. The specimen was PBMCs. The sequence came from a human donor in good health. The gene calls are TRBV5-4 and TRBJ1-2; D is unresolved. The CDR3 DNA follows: TGTGCCAGCAGCTTGGCCGGCTCTGCCGGACTCTATGGCTACACCTTC. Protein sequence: CASSLAGSAGLYGYTF.